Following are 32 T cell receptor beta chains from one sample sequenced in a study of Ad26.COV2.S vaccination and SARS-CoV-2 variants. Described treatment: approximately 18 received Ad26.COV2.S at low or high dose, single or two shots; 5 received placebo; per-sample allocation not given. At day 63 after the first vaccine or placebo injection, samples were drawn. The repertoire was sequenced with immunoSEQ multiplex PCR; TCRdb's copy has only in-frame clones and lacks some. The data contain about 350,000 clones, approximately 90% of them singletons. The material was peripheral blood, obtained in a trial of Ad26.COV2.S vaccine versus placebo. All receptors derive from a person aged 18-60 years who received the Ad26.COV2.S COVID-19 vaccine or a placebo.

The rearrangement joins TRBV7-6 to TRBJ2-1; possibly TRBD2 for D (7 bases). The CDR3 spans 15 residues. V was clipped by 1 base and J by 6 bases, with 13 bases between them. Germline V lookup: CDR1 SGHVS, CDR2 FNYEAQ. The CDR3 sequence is CASSLVEGGINEQFF. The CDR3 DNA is TGTGCCAGCAGCTTAGTAGAGGGGGGGATCAATGAGCAGTTCTTC.

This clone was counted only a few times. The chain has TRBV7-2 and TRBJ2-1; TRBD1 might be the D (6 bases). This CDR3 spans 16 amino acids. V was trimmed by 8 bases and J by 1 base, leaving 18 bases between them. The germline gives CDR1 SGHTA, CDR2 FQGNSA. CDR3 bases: TGTGCCAGCGCACAGGGTACGGGTAGGTCCTACAATGAGCAGTTCTTC. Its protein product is CASAQGTGRSYNEQFF.

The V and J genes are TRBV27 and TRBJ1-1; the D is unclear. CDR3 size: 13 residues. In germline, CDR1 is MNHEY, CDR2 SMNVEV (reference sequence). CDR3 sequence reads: CATRGMRNTEAFF. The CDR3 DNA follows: TGTGCTACCAGAGGGATGAGAAACACTGAAGCTTTCTTT.

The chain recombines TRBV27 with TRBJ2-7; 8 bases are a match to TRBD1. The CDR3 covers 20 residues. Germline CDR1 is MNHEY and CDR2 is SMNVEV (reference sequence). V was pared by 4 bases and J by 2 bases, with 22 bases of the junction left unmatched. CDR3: CASSSRGKLGTGLTTYEQYF. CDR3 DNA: TGTGCCAGCAGTTCCCGCGGGAAGTTGGGGACAGGTCTTACCACCTACGAGCAGTACTTC.

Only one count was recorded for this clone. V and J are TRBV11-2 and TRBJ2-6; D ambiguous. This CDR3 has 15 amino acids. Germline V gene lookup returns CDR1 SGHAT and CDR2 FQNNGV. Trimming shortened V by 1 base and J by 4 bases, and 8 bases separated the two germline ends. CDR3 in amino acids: CASSLVASGANVLTF. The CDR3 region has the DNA TGTGCCAGCAGCTTAGTCGCGTCAGGGGCCAACGTCCTGACTTTC.

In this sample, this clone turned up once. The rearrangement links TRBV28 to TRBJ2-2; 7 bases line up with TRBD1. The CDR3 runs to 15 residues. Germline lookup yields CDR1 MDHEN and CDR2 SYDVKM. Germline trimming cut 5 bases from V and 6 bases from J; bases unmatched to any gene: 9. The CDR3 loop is CASSPNRGRAGELFF. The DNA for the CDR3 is TGTGCCAGCAGTCCCAACAGGGGTCGGGCCGGGGAGCTGTTTTTT.

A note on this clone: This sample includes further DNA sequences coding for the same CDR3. CDR3 DNA sequence: TGTGCCAGCAGTTTAGGACAGGGAAGAGGCTACACCTTC. This gives the protein CASSLGQGRGYTF. This chain joins TRBV12-3 or TRBV12-4 and TRBJ1-2; 7 bases align to TRBD1. The junction had 4 bases not matched to a gene; V was cut back by 1 base and J by 8 bases. The CDR3 is 13 amino acids.

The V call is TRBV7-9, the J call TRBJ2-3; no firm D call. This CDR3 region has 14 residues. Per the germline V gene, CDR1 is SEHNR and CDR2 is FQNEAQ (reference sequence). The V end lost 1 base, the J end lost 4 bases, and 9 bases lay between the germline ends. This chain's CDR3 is CASSLGWPSDTQYF. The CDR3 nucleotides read TGTGCCAGCAGCTTAGGCTGGCCGTCAGATACGCAGTATTTT.

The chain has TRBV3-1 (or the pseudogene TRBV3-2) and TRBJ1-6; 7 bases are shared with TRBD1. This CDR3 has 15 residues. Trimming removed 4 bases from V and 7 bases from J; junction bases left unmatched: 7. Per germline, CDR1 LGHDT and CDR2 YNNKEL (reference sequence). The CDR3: CASSPIRGGNSPLHF. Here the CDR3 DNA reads TGTGCCAGCAGCCCGATCAGGGGGGGGAATTCACCCCTCCACTTT.

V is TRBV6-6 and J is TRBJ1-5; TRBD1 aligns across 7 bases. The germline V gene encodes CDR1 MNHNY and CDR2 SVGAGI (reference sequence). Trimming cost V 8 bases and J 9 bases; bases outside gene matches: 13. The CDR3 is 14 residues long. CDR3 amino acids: CASRPQGQGGPQHF. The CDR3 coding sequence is TGTGCCAGCCGCCCTCAGGGGCAGGGGGGGCCCCAGCATTTT.

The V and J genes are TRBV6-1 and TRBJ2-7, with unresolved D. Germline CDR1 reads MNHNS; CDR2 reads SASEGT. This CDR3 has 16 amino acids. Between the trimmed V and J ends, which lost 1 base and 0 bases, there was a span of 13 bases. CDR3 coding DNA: TGTGCCAGCAGTGAAGAAACGGGCACGAGCTCCTACGAGCAGTACTTC. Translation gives CASSEETGTSSYEQYF.

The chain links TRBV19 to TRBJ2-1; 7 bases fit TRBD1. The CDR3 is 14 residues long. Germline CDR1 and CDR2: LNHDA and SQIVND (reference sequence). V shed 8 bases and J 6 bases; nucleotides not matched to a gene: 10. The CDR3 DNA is TGTGCCAGTGCCACGACAGGGATCGGCAATGAGCAGTTCTTC. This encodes CASATTGIGNEQFF.

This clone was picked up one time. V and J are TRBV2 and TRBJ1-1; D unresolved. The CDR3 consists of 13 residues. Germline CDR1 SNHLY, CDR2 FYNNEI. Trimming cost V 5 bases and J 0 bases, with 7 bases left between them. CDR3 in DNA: TGTGCCAGCAGTAAATCGATGAACACTGAAGCTTTCTTT. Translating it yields CASSKSMNTEAFF.

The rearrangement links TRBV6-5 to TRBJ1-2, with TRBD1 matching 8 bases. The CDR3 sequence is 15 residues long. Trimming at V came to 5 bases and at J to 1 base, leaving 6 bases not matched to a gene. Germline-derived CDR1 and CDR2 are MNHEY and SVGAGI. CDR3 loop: CASSTRTGLNYGYTF. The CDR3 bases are TGTGCCAGCAGTACCAGGACAGGGCTTAACTATGGCTACACCTTC.

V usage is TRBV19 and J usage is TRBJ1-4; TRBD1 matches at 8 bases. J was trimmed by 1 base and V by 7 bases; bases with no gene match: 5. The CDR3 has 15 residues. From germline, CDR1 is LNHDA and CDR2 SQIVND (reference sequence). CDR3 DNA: TGTGCCAGTAACTCAGGGGGCCGAACTAATGAAAAACTGTTTTTT. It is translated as CASNSGGRTNEKLFF.

In nucleotides, the CDR3 is TGTGCCAGCAGTCCACCCACCTCCGGGAGCGGCAATGAGCAGTTCTTC. Translating gives CASSPPTSGSGNEQFF. The chain joins TRBV28 to TRBJ2-1; possible D gene TRBD2, 6 bases. The CDR3 covers 16 residues. The germline gives CDR1 MDHEN, CDR2 SYDVKM. With 5 bases removed from V and 6 bases from J, the gap between germline ends came to 20 bases.

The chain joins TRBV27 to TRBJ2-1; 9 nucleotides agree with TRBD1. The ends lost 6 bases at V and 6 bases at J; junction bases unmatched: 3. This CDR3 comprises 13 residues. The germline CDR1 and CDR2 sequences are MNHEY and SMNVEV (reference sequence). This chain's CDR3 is CASSLTGGNEQFF. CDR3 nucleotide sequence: TGTGCCAGCAGCCTGACAGGGGGCAATGAGCAGTTCTTC.

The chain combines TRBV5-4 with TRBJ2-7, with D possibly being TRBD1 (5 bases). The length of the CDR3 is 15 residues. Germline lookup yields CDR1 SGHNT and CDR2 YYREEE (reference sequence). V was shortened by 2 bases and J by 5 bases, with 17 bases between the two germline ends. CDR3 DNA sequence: TGTGCCAGCAGCTTACCAGGTCAGGGAAGGCACGAGCAGTACTTC. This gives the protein CASSLPGQGRHEQYF.

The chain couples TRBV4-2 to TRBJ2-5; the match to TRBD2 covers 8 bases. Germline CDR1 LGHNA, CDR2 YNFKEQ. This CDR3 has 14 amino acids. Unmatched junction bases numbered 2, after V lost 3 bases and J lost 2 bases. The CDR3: CASSQVAGQETQYF. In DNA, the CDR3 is TGTGCCAGCAGCCAGGTAGCGGGACAAGAGACCCAGTACTTC.

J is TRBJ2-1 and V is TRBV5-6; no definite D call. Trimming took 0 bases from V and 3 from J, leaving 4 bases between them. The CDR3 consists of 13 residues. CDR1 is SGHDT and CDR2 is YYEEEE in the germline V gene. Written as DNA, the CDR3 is TGTGCCAGCAGCTTGGGGGTCTACAATGAGCAGTTCTTC. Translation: CASSLGVYNEQFF.

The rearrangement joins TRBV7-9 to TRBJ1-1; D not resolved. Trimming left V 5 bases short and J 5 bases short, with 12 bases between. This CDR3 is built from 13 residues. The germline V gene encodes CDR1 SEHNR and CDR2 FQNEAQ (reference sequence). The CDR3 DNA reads TGTGCCAGCAGCCCTCAAGGGAGGACTGAAGCTTTCTTT. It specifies CASSPQGRTEAFF.

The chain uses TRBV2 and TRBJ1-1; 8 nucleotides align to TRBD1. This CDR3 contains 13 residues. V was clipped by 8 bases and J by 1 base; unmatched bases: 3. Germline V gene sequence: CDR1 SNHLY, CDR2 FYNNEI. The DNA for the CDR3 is TGTGCCAGCCAGGGGGCGCGGAACACTGAAGCTTTCTTT. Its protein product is CASQGARNTEAFF.

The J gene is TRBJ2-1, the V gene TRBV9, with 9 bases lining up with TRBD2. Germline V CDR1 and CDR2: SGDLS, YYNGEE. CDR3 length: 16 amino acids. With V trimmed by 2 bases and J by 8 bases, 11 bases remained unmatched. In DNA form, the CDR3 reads TGTGCCAGCAGCGTCGAAGCGGGGGGCCTTACCTATGAGCAGTTCTTC. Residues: CASSVEAGGLTYEQFF.

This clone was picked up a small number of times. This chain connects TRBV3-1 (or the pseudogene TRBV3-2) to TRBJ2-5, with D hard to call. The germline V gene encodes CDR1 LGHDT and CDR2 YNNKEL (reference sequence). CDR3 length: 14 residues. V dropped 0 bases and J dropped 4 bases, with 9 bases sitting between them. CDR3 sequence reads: CASSQDAASETQYF. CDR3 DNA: TGTGCCAGCAGCCAAGATGCCGCGTCAGAGACCCAGTACTTC.

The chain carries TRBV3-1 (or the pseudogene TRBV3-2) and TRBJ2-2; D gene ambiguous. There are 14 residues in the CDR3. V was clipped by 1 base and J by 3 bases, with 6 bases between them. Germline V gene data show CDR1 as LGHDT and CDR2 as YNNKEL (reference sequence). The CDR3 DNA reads TGTGCCAGCAGCCAAGGGACGGACACCGGGGAGCTGTTTTTT. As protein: CASSQGTDTGELFF.

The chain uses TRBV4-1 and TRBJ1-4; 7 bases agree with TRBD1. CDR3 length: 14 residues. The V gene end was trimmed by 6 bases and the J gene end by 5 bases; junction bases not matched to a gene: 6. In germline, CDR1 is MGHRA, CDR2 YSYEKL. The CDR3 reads CASSTQGVNEKLFF. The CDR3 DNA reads TGCGCCAGCAGTACTCAGGGGGTGAATGAAAAACTGTTTTTT.

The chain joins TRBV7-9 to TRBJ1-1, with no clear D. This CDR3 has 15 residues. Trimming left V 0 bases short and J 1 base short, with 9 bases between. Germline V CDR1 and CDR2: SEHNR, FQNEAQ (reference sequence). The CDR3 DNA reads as TGTGCCAGCAGCTTAGCTTACAGCCAGAACACTGAAGCTTTCTTT. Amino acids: CASSLAYSQNTEAFF.

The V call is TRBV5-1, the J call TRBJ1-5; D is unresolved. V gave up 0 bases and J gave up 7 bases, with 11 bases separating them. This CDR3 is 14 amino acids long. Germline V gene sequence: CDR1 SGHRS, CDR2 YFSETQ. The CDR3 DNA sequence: TGCGCCAGCAGCTTGGACGGCCCCAGGCAGCCCCAGCATTTT. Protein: CASSLDGPRQPQHF.

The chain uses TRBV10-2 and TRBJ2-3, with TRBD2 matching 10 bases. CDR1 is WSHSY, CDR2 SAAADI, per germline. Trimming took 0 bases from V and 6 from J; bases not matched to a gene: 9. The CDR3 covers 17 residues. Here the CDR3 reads CASSESALAGPRDTQYF. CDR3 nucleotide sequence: TGCGCCAGCAGTGAGTCGGCACTAGCGGGACCGAGGGATACGCAGTATTTT.

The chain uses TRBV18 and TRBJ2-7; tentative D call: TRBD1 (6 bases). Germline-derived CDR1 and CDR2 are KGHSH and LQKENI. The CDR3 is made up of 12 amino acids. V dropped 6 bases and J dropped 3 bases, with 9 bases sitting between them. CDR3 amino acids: CASSLQGYEQYF. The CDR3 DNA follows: TGTGCCAGCTCGCTACAGGGCTACGAGCAGTACTTC.

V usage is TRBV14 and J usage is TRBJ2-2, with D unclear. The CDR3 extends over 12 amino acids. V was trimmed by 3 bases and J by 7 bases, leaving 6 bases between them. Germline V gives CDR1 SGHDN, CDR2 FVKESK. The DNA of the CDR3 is TGTGCCAGCAGCCACAAAGACGGGGAGCTGTTTTTT. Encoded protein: CASSHKDGELFF.

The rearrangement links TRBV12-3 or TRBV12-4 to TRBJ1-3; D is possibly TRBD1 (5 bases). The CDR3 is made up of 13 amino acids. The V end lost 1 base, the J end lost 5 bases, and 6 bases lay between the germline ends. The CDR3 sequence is CASSLDRRNTIYF. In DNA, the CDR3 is TGTGCCAGCAGTTTAGACAGGAGAAACACCATATATTTT.